This T cell receptor (beta chain) was observed in a study of CD8 T cells in ankylosing spondylitis. General study findings and limits: Blood from ankylosing spondylitis patients appeared to carry a characteristic eight-variant TCR beta motif.

Germline assignment: CDR1 MNHEY and CDR2 SVGEGT. The CDR3 loop spans 14 amino acids. V was clipped by 5 bases and J by 11 bases; unmatched bases: 6. Molecular-barcoded quantitative 5'-RACE produced these TCR beta libraries. TCRdb processed the 5' RACE reads anew with MiXCR; each CDR3 protein has one entry. The table lists 250,000 to 300,000 distinct CDR3 sequences, about 18% of them singletons. With regard to this clonotype: Its antigen is undetermined.

The sequence came from a male donor with ankylosing spondylitis or in good health (not recorded which). Sequencing input: blood, either unsorted or a sorted T cell fraction (not recorded which). The chain recombines TRBV6-2 or TRBV6-3 with TRBJ2-1; 13 bases line up with TRBD2. In DNA form, the CDR3 reads TGTGCCAGCAGTCATCCGGGACTAGCGGGAAAGCAGTTCTTC. Encoded protein: CASSHPGLAGKQFF.